The 23 T cell receptor beta chains reported below all come from one sample, sequenced in a study of T cells in Graves' hyperthyroidism and ophthalmopathy. Researchers took RNA transcripts and amplified the TCR beta CDR3 regions from them. The HTBI primer set drove a first-round RT-PCR of the TCR CDR3. TCRdb redid the calling of the multiplex PCR reads with MiXCR, one entry per CDR3 protein. The sample lists more than 500,000 distinct CDR3 sequences; roughly 45% were seen once. The specimen sequenced was peripheral blood or thyroid tissue (not recorded which). The receptors were sampled from an adult woman with Graves' disease, either hyperthyroidism or ophthalmopathy (not recorded which).

This clonotype was found many times. The chain joins TRBV15 to TRBJ2-5; TRBD2 agrees at 7 bases. Trimming cost V 0 bases and J 0 bases; bases outside gene matches: 7. The CDR3 is made up of 17 amino acids. Germline loops: CDR1 LNHNV, CDR2 YYDKDF (reference sequence). CDR3 residues: CATSRDLSGKDQETQYF. For the CDR3, the DNA is TGTGCCACCAGCAGAGATTTGAGCGGGAAAGACCAAGAGACCCAGTACTTC. The full variable domain, in which reference TRBV15 and TRBJ2-5 provide the parts outside the CDR3, is DAMVIQNPRYQVTQFGKPVTLSCSQTLNHNVMYWYQQKSSQAPKLLFHYYDKDFNNEADTPDNFQSRRPNTSFCFLDIRSPGLGDTAMYLCATSRDLSGKDQETQYFGPGTRLLVL.

This clonotype was seen at least ten times. This chain connects TRBV7-6 to TRBJ2-2; D gene unclear. Germline loops: CDR1 SGHVS, CDR2 FNYEAQ. The CDR3 runs to 14 residues. Trimming removed 2 bases from V and 4 bases from J, with 8 bases in between. The CDR3 DNA sequence: TGTGCCAGCAGCTTATCGTTGGGCACCGGGGAGCTGTTTTTT. The encoded protein is CASSLSLGTGELFF.

The chain joins TRBV6-2 or TRBV6-3 to TRBJ2-5; D may be TRBD1 (6 bases). This CDR3 spans 11 amino acids. From germline, CDR1 is MNHEY and CDR2 SVGEGT. The V gene lost 5 bases and the J gene lost 9 bases, with 10 bases spanning the gap. CDR3 nucleotides: TGTGCCAGCAGTGTAGGACAGTCCCAGTACTTC. Translation: CASSVGQSQYF.

The chain has TRBV7-9 and TRBJ2-7, with D perhaps matching TRBD1 (5 bases). The V gene's germline CDR1 is SEHNR and CDR2 FQNEAQ (reference sequence). CDR3 size: 13 residues. V was trimmed by 5 bases and J by 6 bases, leaving 14 bases between them. The CDR3 nucleotides are TGTGCCAGCAGCCCCCAGGGTGGATCCGAGCAGTACTTC. Translation gives CASSPQGGSEQYF.

In its sample, this clonotype was seen a few times. The rearrangement uses TRBV6-2 or TRBV6-3 and TRBJ2-7, with D possibly TRBD2 on 6 matching bases. Germline V gene sequence: CDR1 MNHEY, CDR2 SVGEGT. The CDR3 spans 13 residues. V was clipped by 6 bases and J by 2 bases, with 11 bases between them. The CDR3 coding sequence is TGTGCCAGCAGCCAACTAGCTCCCTACGAGCAGTACTTC. Encoded protein: CASSQLAPYEQYF.

This chain connects TRBV7-9 to TRBJ1-2, with 7 bases lining up with TRBD1. The junction had 16 bases not matched to a gene; V was cut back by 6 bases and J by 6 bases. The germline V gene has CDR1 SEHNR and CDR2 FQNEAQ (reference sequence). The CDR3 sequence is 16 residues long. In DNA, the CDR3 is TGTGCCAGCAGTTCTAGGACAGGACATAAGATAGATGGCTACACCTTC. This encodes CASSSRTGHKIDGYTF.

A remark on this clonotype: This may be a read error, as it is one base from a much larger clone. This is likely a read error, given that the CDR3 carries no conserved phenylalanine or tryptophan at its end. This chain uses TRBV7-9 with TRBJ2-7; 7 bases are shared with TRBD2. The CDR3 runs 15 residues. The V and J ends lost 9 bases and 2 bases, in that order; junction bases with no gene match: 13. The V gene's germline CDR1 is SEHNR and CDR2 FQNEAQ (reference sequence). The CDR3 is CASKREGSVPYEQYL. DNA of the CDR3: TGTGCCAGTAAAAGGGAGGGGTCGGTCCCCTACGAGCAGTACCTC.

This clonotype was counted between two and nine times. The chain carries TRBV20-1 and TRBJ2-7, with D unclear. The CDR3 spans 11 residues. V shed 5 bases and J shed 5 bases, with 10 bases lying between them. Germline V gives CDR1 DFQATT, CDR2 SNEGSKA (reference sequence). CDR3 loop: CSASLLDEQYF. As DNA, the CDR3 is TGCAGTGCTTCCCTGCTTGACGAGCAGTACTTC.

V usage is TRBV4-1 and J usage is TRBJ2-7; D is uncertain. Germline CDR1 and CDR2: MGHRA and YSYEKL. CDR3 length equals 16 residues. Between the trimmed V and J ends, which lost 3 bases and 4 bases, there was a span of 19 bases. In nucleotides, the CDR3 is TGCGCCAGCAGCCACCAGACGCTGGCCAGTAAGTACGAGCAGTACTTC. This gives the protein CASSHQTLASKYEQYF.

In its sample, this clonotype was seen many times. V and J are TRBV10-3 and TRBJ1-1, with TRBD1 matching 7 bases. CDR1 and CDR2 (germline): ENHRY, SYGVKD. The ends lost 8 bases at V and 0 bases at J; junction bases unmatched: 6. There are 14 residues in the CDR3. The CDR3 nucleotides read TGTGCCATCTCAGATGGGACAGTGAACACTGAAGCTTTCTTT. Protein: CAISDGTVNTEAFF.

This chain links TRBV20-1 with TRBJ2-6, with D maybe TRBD2 (7 bases). The V end lost 3 bases, the J end lost 2 bases, and 11 bases lay between the germline ends. Per germline, CDR1 DFQATT and CDR2 SNEGSKA (reference sequence). The CDR3 sequence is 15 residues long. The CDR3 DNA sequence: TGCAGTGCTAGGGCGGGGGCTCCTGGGGCCAACGTCCTGACTTTC. Amino acid sequence: CSARAGAPGANVLTF.

The J gene is TRBJ1-6, the V gene TRBV7-8; 9 bases line up with TRBD1. Unmatched junction bases numbered 10, after V lost 3 bases and J lost 7 bases. Per germline, CDR1 SGHVS and CDR2 FQNEAQ. The CDR3 has 17 amino acids. In DNA form, the CDR3 reads TGTGCCAGCAGCTTCCCGGGGGGACAGGGTGGGAATTCACCCCTCCACTTT. This encodes CASSFPGGQGGNSPLHF.

There are many counts of this clonotype. This sequence joins TRBV29-1 and TRBJ1-1; TRBD1 might be the D (5 bases). Per the germline V gene, CDR1 is SQVTM and CDR2 is ANQGSEA. V lost 7 bases, J lost 0 bases, and 9 bases lay in between. This CDR3 contains 12 residues. The CDR3 region is CSAGTVNTEAFF. The CDR3 nucleotides are TGCAGCGCCGGGACGGTGAACACTGAAGCTTTCTTT.

This chain uses TRBV7-2 with TRBJ2-5; possible D gene TRBD1, 6 bases. V lost 0 bases to trimming and J lost 1 base, with 18 bases between them. CDR3 length: 18 amino acids. Germline V gives CDR1 SGHTA, CDR2 FQGNSA. The CDR3 region is CASSLASLTGKLQETQYF. The DNA for the CDR3 is TGTGCCAGCAGCTTAGCGAGTTTAACAGGGAAACTCCAAGAGACCCAGTACTTC.

On this clonotype: An end of the junction differs from the germline gene, which may be a read error. The chain employs TRBV11-2 and TRBJ1-3; unclear D gene. Per the germline V gene, CDR1 is SGHAT and CDR2 is FQNNGV. The CDR3 consists of 16 residues. The CDR3 loop is CASSSGSGRSGNTTYF. CDR3 bases: TGTGCCAGCAGCTCGGGGTCAGGACGCTCTGGAAACACCACATATTTT.

The chain employs TRBV9 and TRBJ1-1; D not certain. V shed 0 bases and J shed 1 base, with 13 bases lying between them. The CDR3 sequence is 16 residues long. Germline values: CDR1 SGDLS, CDR2 YYNGEE. The CDR3 nucleotides are TGTGCCAGCAGCGTAGGCAACGGGAGGGCGAACACTGAAGCTTTCTTT. Its protein product is CASSVGNGRANTEAFF.

V and J are TRBV7-3 and TRBJ2-7; TRBD1 aligns across 10 bases. Per the germline V gene, CDR1 is SGHTA and CDR2 is FQGTGA. The CDR3 has 15 amino acids. V shed 0 bases and J 7 bases; nucleotides not matched to a gene: 6. The chain's CDR3 is CASSLTGQGLREQYF. For the CDR3, the DNA is TGTGCCAGCAGCTTAACGGGACAGGGGTTACGGGAGCAGTACTTC.

This clonotype was detected once. This rearrangement joins TRBV10-3 to TRBJ2-5; D is unclear. Germline V gives CDR1 ENHRY, CDR2 SYGVKD. The CDR3 has 12 residues. The V and J ends lost 3 bases and 9 bases respectively, with 11 bases between them. The CDR3 sequence: CAISDSNQPQYF. The CDR3 DNA is TGTGCCATCAGTGACAGCAATCAGCCCCAGTACTTC.

The sample holds a few counts of this clonotype. This sequence joins TRBV2 and TRBJ2-7; 10 bases fit TRBD2. The CDR3 sequence is 16 residues long. The germline gives CDR1 SNHLY, CDR2 FYNNEI. The trim removed 7 bases at V and 4 bases at J, leaving 13 bases unmatched. The CDR3 protein is CASTQSGRALSYEQYF. CDR3 in DNA: TGTGCCAGCACCCAAAGCGGGAGGGCGCTCTCGTACGAGCAGTACTTC.

The chain recombines TRBV20-1 with TRBJ1-5; D gene ambiguous. The CDR3 has 15 amino acids. V lost 0 bases and J lost 0, with 9 bases in between. Germline values: CDR1 DFQATT, CDR2 SNEGSKA (reference sequence). DNA for the CDR3: TGCAGTGCTAGAGATTTGCGAAATAGCAATCAGCCCCAGCATTTT. This gives the protein CSARDLRNSNQPQHF.

This clonotype was counted many times. V and J are TRBV6-6 and TRBJ1-2; 7 bases match TRBD1. V shed 7 bases, J shed 5 bases, and the junction held 7 bases outside the gene matches. The CDR3 consists of 13 residues. Per germline, CDR1 MNHNY and CDR2 SVGAGI (reference sequence). The CDR3 spells CASTPGQNYGYTF. The CDR3 DNA is TGTGCCAGCACCCCGGGACAGAATTATGGCTACACCTTC.

This clonotype was picked up a small number of times. The chain is built from TRBV20-1 and TRBJ2-7, with 7 bases identical to TRBD2. The CDR3 has 14 amino acids. CDR1 and CDR2 from the germline V gene are DFQATT and SNEGSKA (reference sequence). The J segment lost 5 bases and the V segment lost 1 base, leaving 8 bases of the junction unmatched. CDR3 in DNA: TGCAGTGCTAGAGTAAGCGGGAAAAGGGACGAGCAGTACTTC. Protein product: CSARVSGKRDEQYF.

This clonotype was recorded many times. The rearrangement uses TRBV29-1 and TRBJ1-5; tentatively, D is TRBD1 (6 bases). V lost 6 bases, J lost 5 bases, and 14 bases lay in between. The CDR3 is made up of 13 amino acids. Per the germline V gene, CDR1 is SQVTM and CDR2 is ANQGSEA. DNA of the CDR3: TGCAGCGTCGCCATAGCAGGGGATCAGCCCCAGCATTTT. Translated, it gives CSVAIAGDQPQHF.